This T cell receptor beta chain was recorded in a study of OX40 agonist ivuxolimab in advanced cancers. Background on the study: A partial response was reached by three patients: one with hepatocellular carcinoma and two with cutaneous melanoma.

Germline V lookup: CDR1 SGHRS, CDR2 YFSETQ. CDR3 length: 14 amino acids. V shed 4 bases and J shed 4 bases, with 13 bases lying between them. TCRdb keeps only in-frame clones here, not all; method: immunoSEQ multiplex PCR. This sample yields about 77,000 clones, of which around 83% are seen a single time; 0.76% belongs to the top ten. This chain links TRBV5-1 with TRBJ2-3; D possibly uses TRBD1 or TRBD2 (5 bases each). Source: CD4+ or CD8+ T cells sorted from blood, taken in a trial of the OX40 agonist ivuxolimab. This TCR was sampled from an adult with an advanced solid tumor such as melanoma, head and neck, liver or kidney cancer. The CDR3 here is CASSPEGLADTQYF. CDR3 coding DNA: TGCGCCAGCAGCCCCGAGGGGTTAGCAGATACGCAGTATTTT.